This T cell receptor beta chain originates from a study of blood T cell repertoires in COVID-19 (TCRdb year 2020). Background on the whole study: Samples covering the acute and convalescent phases of COVID-19 were provided by collaborators in the United States, Italy and Spain. Samples were obtained from the ongoing ImmuneRACE study (first 160 participants) and from some 1,200 subjects provided by 6 global collaborators. Where HLA class I and class II types were available, the types were taken from metadata supplied by the sample provider, not from assay-based typing. The material from the prospective study consisted of cDNA or gDNA derived from T cells, B-cell-depleted T cells, or PBMCs. Subjects who had been exposed to COVID-19, were actively infected with it, or had recovered from it provided the deeply sampled blood TCRbeta repertoires that made up the dataset. Sample metadata almost always included a de-identified subject ID, COVID-19 status, age in years and sex. The repertoires were released in a freely available public database intended as a resource for research on the immune response to SARS-CoV-2.

Overall study results and their limits: Clinical and demographic metadata were provided uncurated, with the amount varying by source and participant.

Participants in the prospective study were aged roughly 18 to 100 years, lived in 24 United States geographic areas, and enrolled through a virtual design. Cohort assignment in the prospective study relied on participant-reported clinical history from a screening survey and a study questionnaire. In the prospective study, whole blood, serum and a nasopharyngeal or oropharyngeal swab were collected from each participant by mobile phlebotomists. Participants in the prospective study had the option to provide additional blood draws and questionnaires over a 2-month period. Prospective study blood samples were shipped either frozen or at room temperature before DNA extraction. TCRbeta CDR3 regions were amplified from genomic DNA using the immunoSEQ Assay, a bias-controlled multiplex PCR. The published analysis was carried out like this. Nucleated cell counts per sample were estimated from amplification of reference gene primers within the assay. To quantify the absolute abundance of each unique TCRbeta CDR3 rearrangement, sequence reads were collapsed and filtered. For each sample, productive Simpson clonality was calculated as the square root of Simpson's diversity index across productive rearrangements. TCRdb provides this immuneACCESS table in a form limited to in-frame rearrangements. Some clones are lacking; in checked studies, under half of them reflect an unresolved V gene, and why the rest are absent is not known. V and J calls and clone size are those listed in that table; D and trimming were worked out from the DNA. The sample table lists around 220,000 clones, over 75% of them with a count of one. The ten largest clones take up approximately 7.4% of the sample.

A word on this clone: What this receptor recognizes is not known. No much larger clone exists at a distance of one base, and base qualities are not known.

Reading from cysteine to phenylalanine, the CDR3 counts 14 amino acids. Only CDR3 DNA remains: 42 bases, in frame from the first base. Trimming accounts for 4 bases at V and 8 bases at J, while the number of junction bases matched to no gene is 3. From the germline V gene (reference sequence), CDR1 is MNHNY and CDR2 is SVGAGI. The sequencing input was PBMCs or T cells enriched from blood (not recorded which). The rearranged chain carries TRBV6-6 and TRBJ1-6; 9 bases in the middle match TRBD1. This receptor was taken from a woman between 40 and 55 years old with acute COVID-19. In nucleotide form, the sequence is TGTGCCAGCAGTTTGACAGGGGGTCATTCACCCCTCCACTTT. This sequence encodes CASSLTGGHSPLHF.